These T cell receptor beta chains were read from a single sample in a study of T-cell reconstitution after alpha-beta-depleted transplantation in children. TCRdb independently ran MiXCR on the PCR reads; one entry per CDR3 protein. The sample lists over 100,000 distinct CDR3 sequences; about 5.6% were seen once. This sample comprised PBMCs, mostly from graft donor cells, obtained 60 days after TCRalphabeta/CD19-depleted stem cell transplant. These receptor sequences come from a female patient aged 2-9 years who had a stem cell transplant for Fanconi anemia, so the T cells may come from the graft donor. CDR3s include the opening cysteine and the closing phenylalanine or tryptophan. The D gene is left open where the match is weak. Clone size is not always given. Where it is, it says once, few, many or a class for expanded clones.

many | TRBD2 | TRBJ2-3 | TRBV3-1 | TGTGCCAGCAGCCCATACCTAGCGGTTAGCACAGATACGCAGTATTTT | CASSPYLAVSTDTQYF
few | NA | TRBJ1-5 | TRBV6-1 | TGTGCCAGCAGTAAACGCGAACAGGGACAGCCCCAGCATTTT | CASSKREQGQPQHF
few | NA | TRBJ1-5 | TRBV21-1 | TGTGCCAGCAGCAACTGGTTTGACCAGCCCCAGCATTTT | CASSNWFDQPQHF
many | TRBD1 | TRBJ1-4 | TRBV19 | TGTGCCAGTAGTCTGGACAGGCCGACTAATGAAAAACTGTTTTTT | CASSLDRPTNEKLFF
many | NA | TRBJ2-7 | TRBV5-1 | TGCGCCAGCAGCCGTGACGGCCTGACAGGTGGGGAGCAGTACTTC | CASSRDGLTGGEQYF
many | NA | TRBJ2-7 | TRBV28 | TGTGCCAGCAGTTATGTCAGGTCCTACGAGCAGTACTTC | CASSYVRSYEQYF
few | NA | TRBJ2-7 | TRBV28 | TGTGCCAGCAGTTTATGGGACAGTCCGAGCTCCTACGAGCAGTACTTC | CASSLWDSPSSYEQYF
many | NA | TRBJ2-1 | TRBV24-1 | TGTGCCACCTCATCGCACCTAGAGAACAATGAGCAGTTCTTC | CATSSHLENNEQFF
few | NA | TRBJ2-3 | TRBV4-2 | TGTGCCAGCAGCCAAGATCCCGTAGGACGTACGCAGTATTTT | CASSQDPVGRTQYF
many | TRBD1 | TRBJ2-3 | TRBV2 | TGTGCCAGCAGTGTGACAGGGATCGTCACAGATACGCAGTATTTT | CASSVTGIVTDTQYF
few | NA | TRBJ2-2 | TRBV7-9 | TGTGCCAGCAGCCTTGGAAAGGTCGCGAACACCGGGGAGCTGTTTTTT | CASSLGKVANTGELFF
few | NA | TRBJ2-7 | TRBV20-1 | TGCAGTGCTAGAGATCCCGGGATCTTCTCCTACGAGCAGTACTTC | CSARDPGIFSYEQYF
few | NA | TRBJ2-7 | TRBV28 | TGTGCCAGCAGTTCCCCCAGAGGGGGGACGGGGGAGCAGTACTTC | CASSSPRGGTGEQYF
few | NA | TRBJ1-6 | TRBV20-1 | TGCAGTGCTAGGGATCACGTCCAGGTGCCGTCACCCCTCCACTTT | CSARDHVQVPSPLHF
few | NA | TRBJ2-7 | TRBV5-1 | TGCGCCAGCAGCTTGGACGGTCCCTACGAGCAGTACTTC | CASSLDGPYEQYF
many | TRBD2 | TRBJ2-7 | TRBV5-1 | TGCGCCAGCAGCTTGGTGGGCCCAGCGGGAGAGCAGTACTTC | CASSLVGPAGEQYF
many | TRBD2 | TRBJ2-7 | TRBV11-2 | TGTGCCAGTAGACTAGCGGGAGGACATGAGCAGTACTTC | CASRLAGGHEQYF
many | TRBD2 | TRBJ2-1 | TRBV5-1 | TGCGCCAGCAGCTTGGTAGCGGGAGCTCTCAATGAGCAGTTCTTC | CASSLVAGALNEQFF
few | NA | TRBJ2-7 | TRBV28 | TGTGCCAGCAGTTTACGGGGGTTCGAGCAGTACTTC | CASSLRGFEQYF
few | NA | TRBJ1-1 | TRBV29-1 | TGCAGCGTGAAACAGGGAACGACTGAAGCTTTCTTT | CSVKQGTTEAFF
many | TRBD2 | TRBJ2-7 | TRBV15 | TGTGCCACCAGCAGAGTAACGGGGGGCGAGCAGTACTTC | CATSRVTGGEQYF
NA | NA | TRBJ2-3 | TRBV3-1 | TGTGCCAGCAGCCAAGAGATTGCCGATACGCAGTATTTT | CASSQEIADTQYF
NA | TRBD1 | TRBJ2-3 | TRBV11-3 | TGTGCCAGCAGCGGGGACAGTCTCACAGATACGCAGTATTTT | CASSGDSLTDTQYF
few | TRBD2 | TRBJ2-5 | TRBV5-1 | TGCGCCAGCAGCTTTCCCCCACTAGCGGGATCCATCCGACAAGAGACCCAGTACTTC | CASSFPPLAGSIRQETQYF
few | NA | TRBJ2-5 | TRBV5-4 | TGTGCCAGCAGCTTGTGGGACGGACCGTACCAAGAGACCCAGTACTTC | CASSLWDGPYQETQYF
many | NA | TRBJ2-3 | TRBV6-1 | TGTGCCAGTTTGGGGGAGGGGGCAGATACGCAGTATTTT | CASLGEGADTQYF
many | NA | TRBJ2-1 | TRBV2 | TGTGCCAGCAGACTTTCACCTACCTACAATGAGCAGTTCTTC | CASRLSPTYNEQFF
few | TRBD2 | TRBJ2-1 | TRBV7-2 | TGTGCCAGCAGCTTGACGGCTAGCGGGAGGGCCTACAATGAGCAGTTCTTC | CASSLTASGRAYNEQFF
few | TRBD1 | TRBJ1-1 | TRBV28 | TGTGCCAGCGGAACCGGGACAGGGAGCACTGAAGCTTTCTTT | CASGTGTGSTEAFF
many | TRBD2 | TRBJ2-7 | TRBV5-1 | TGCGCCAGCAGCCCCCGGACTAGCGGTTACTACGAGCAGTACTTC | CASSPRTSGYYEQYF
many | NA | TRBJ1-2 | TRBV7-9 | TGTGCCAGCAGCCCTGCAGGAAACTATGGCTACACCTTC | CASSPAGNYGYTF
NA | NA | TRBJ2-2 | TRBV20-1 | TGCAGTGCTATAGATCCGACTGCCGGGGAGCTGTTTTTT | CSAIDPTAGELFF
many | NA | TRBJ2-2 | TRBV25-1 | TGTGCCAGCAGTGACCCCGGACTCTCTGGCGGGGAGCTGTTTTTT | CASSDPGLSGGELFF
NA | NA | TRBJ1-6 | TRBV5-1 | TGCGCCAGCAGCTTGGCCTTACAAACAGCGTCTAATTCACCCCTCCACTTT | CASSLALQTASNSPLHF
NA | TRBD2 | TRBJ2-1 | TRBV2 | TGTGCCAGCAGTGAAGCACTGACTAGCGAATACAATGAGCAGTTCTTC | CASSEALTSEYNEQFF
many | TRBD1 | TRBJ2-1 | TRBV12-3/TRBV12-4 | TGTGCCAGCAGTTTAAGGGCCGGACAGGGGGCGAATGAGCAGTTCTTC | CASSLRAGQGANEQFF